The 9 T cell receptor beta chains below come from one sample, sequenced in a study of regulatory dendritic cells for organ transplantation. The antigens for these receptors are not known. The protocol was immunoSEQ multiplex PCR, while the TCRdb copy is restricted to in-frame clones and leaves out a portion. The table has 20,000 or so clones, 80% to 90% seen once. Allogeneic regulatory or mature dendritic cells were co-cultured for roughly five days with CFSE-labeled sorted T cells at 1:10. Material: naive CD4+ T cells from blood cultured with regulatory dendritic cells. Subset specified: CD45RA+ naive T cells. These TCRs come from a human donor in good health.

The chain uses TRBV28 and TRBJ2-7; unclear D gene. Germline V gene data show CDR1 as MDHEN and CDR2 as SYDVKM. The CDR3 spans 16 residues. V dropped 1 base and J dropped 0 bases, with 13 bases sitting between them. CDR3 bases: TGTGCCAGCAGTTTATTGGACCAACCAACCTCCTACGAGCAGTACTTC. Residues: CASSLLDQPTSYEQYF.

This clone came up a few times. The chain combines TRBV30 with TRBJ1-2; D remains unclear. The CDR3 runs to 12 residues. Germline-derived CDR1 and CDR2 are GTSNPN and SVGIG (reference sequence). Trimming pared 8 bases from V and 2 bases from J, leaving 12 bases between. CDR3 sequence reads: CANSDGNYGYTF. The CDR3 DNA is TGTGCCAATTCGGACGGGAACTATGGCTACACCTTC.

This sequence joins TRBV12-5 and TRBJ2-3, with D uncertain. Germline V CDR1 and CDR2: LGHNT, FRNRAP. CDR3 length: 12 amino acids. Trimming took 2 bases from V and 5 from J, leaving 5 bases between them. CDR3 sequence (DNA): TGTGCTAGTGGTTTGAGTAGAGATACGCAGTATTTT. Amino acid sequence: CASGLSRDTQYF.

This clone was seen more than once but under ten times. The chain uses TRBV7-6 and TRBJ2-5, with D possibly TRBD1 on 6 matching bases. The CDR3 totals 14 residues. Looked up from germline, CDR1 is SGHVS and CDR2 is FNYEAQ. Between the trimmed V and J ends, which lost 4 bases and 5 bases, there was a span of 14 bases. CDR3 coding DNA: TGTGCCAGCAGCTCAAACAGGGTTCTCGAGACCCAGTACTTC. Its protein product is CASSSNRVLETQYF.

The V and J genes are TRBV30 and TRBJ2-3; D may be TRBD2 (5 bases). V was pared by 3 bases and J by 12 bases, with 13 bases between. Germline CDR1 GTSNPN, CDR2 SVGIG (reference sequence). The CDR3 extends over 11 amino acids. The chain's CDR3 is CAWRGSFLQYF. CDR3 sequence (DNA): TGTGCCTGGAGGGGGAGTTTTCTACAGTATTTT.

This chain connects TRBV4-3 to TRBJ2-1; the D gene is possibly TRBD2 (7 bases). V was shortened by 1 base and J by 7 bases, with 20 bases between the two germline ends. Per germline, CDR1 LGHNA and CDR2 YSLEER. The CDR3 sequence is 17 residues long. The CDR3 nucleotides read TGCGCCAGCAGCCAAGTCCCCCCGAGGGGGGGCGTTAATGAGCAGTTCTTC. Residues: CASSQVPPRGGVNEQFF.

The sample holds one count of this clone. This chain joins TRBV2 and TRBJ2-2, with no clear D. This CDR3 has 14 amino acids. The V gene's germline CDR1 is SNHLY and CDR2 FYNNEI. The V end lost 5 bases, the J end lost 4 bases, and 11 bases lay between the germline ends. The chain's CDR3 is CASSSFEATGELFF. Written as DNA, the CDR3 is TGTGCCAGCAGTTCCTTCGAGGCCACCGGGGAGCTGTTTTTT.

This CDR3 is CASSGGRQETQYF. CDR3 sequence (DNA): TGTGCCAGCAGCGGGGGACGGCAAGAGACCCAGTACTTC. V and J are TRBV7-8 and TRBJ2-5; D is perhaps TRBD1 or TRBD2 (5 bases each). Germline V gene lookup returns CDR1 SGHVS and CDR2 FQNEAQ. V lost 5 bases and J lost 2, with 9 bases in between. The CDR3 is 13 residues long. The full variable domain, completed using reference TRBV7-8 and TRBJ2-5, is GAGVSQSPRYKVAKRGQDVALRCDPISGHVSLFWYQQALGQGPEFLTYFQNEAQLDKSGLPSDRFFAERPEGSVSTLKIQRTQQEDSAVYLCASSGGRQETQYFGPGTRLLVL.

This chain links TRBV18 with TRBJ2-7; 8 bases align to TRBD1. Germline-derived CDR1 and CDR2 are KGHSH and LQKENI. J was trimmed by 6 bases and V by 3 bases; bases with no gene match: 7. CDR3 length equals 14 residues. CDR3 protein: CASSPKTGVSEQYF. Here the CDR3 DNA reads TGTGCCAGCTCACCGAAGACAGGGGTAAGCGAGCAGTACTTC.